This passage covers 11 T cell receptor beta chains from one sample sequenced in a study of CD8 T cells in Susac syndrome. The RNA input was roughly 0.45 to 1 ug, and it was reverse transcribed with random hexamers. One entry per CDR3 protein results from TCRdb running MiXCR on the immunoSEQ multiplex PCR reads. The sample shows under 200,000 distinct CDR3 sequences, roughly 94% of them seen only once. The sequencing input was CD4+ T cells from PBMCs. The receptors were gathered from a human donor with Susac syndrome.

V and J are TRBV29-1 and TRBJ2-7; 9 bases fit TRBD1. V shed 4 bases, J shed 0 bases, and the junction held 4 bases outside the gene matches. Germline CDR1 reads SQVTM; CDR2 reads ANQGSEA. This CDR3 has 14 residues. The CDR3 loop reads CSVAGQGSSYEQYF. The DNA for the CDR3 is TGCAGCGTTGCAGGACAGGGGAGCTCCTACGAGCAGTACTTC.

This clonotype was picked up a small number of times. V usage is TRBV5-4 and J usage is TRBJ2-3, with D perhaps TRBD2 (6 bases). V was trimmed by 3 bases and J by 2 bases, leaving 7 bases between them. Germline CDR1 SGHNT, CDR2 YYREEE (reference sequence). The CDR3 length is 13 residues. The CDR3 sequence: CASSSDYTDTQYF. The CDR3 DNA reads as TGTGCCAGCAGCTCGGACTACACAGATACGCAGTATTTT.

The genes are TRBV3-1 and TRBJ1-6; no reliable D call. With 3 bases removed from V and 5 bases from J, the gap between germline ends came to 11 bases. CDR3 length: 15 residues. Germline V gene data show CDR1 as LGHDT and CDR2 as YNNKEL (reference sequence). CDR3 coding DNA: TGTGCCAGCAGCCAGGGATCGGGAAATAATTCACCCCTCCACTTT. Translated: CASSQGSGNNSPLHF.

This clonotype was found once. The gene calls are TRBV29-1 and TRBJ1-4; tentatively, D is TRBD1 (6 bases). CDR3 length: 13 amino acids. Germline V gene data show CDR1 as SQVTM and CDR2 as ANQGSEA. V lost 7 bases, J lost 8 bases, and 17 bases lay in between. The CDR3 coding sequence is TGCAGCGCTTCCGGGGGCCGAGGAGAAAAACTGTTTTTT. Translating it yields CSASGGRGEKLFF.

This clonotype showed up just a few times. The genes are TRBV4-2 and TRBJ2-6; perhaps TRBD2 as D (7 bases). Trimming stripped 4 bases from V and 4 bases from J, with 17 bases between. CDR3 length: 17 residues. Germline CDR1 and CDR2: LGHNA and YNFKEQ. CDR3 bases: TGTGCCAGCAGCCTACAGGGAGGGGGTATCGGGGCCAACGTCCTGACTTTC. The encoded protein is CASSLQGGGIGANVLTF.

The V and J genes are TRBV29-1 and TRBJ1-1; no firm D call. The V and J ends lost 0 bases and 1 base respectively, with 6 bases between them. The CDR3 is 13 amino acids. Germline V gene sequence: CDR1 SQVTM, CDR2 ANQGSEA. The CDR3 region is CSVEEARNTEAFF. CDR3 nucleotide sequence: TGCAGCGTTGAAGAGGCCCGGAACACTGAAGCTTTCTTT.

This clonotype was detected only once. The chain couples TRBV20-1 to TRBJ2-3; possibly TRBD1 for D (6 bases). Germline V gene lookup returns CDR1 DFQATT and CDR2 SNEGSKA (reference sequence). The V gene lost 6 bases and the J gene lost 3 bases, with 16 bases spanning the gap. There are 14 residues in the CDR3. The CDR3 DNA is TGCAGTGCCTCCAGGGGTCCTACAACAGATACGCAGTATTTT. Protein: CSASRGPTTDTQYF.

CDR3 sequence reads: CASSLEHRDLTEAFF. CDR3 sequence (DNA): TGTGCCAGCAGCTTGGAGCACAGGGACTTGACTGAAGCTTTCTTT. This chain connects TRBV5-6 to TRBJ1-1; the D gene is possibly TRBD1 (6 bases). There are 15 residues in the CDR3. Germline V gene sequence: CDR1 SGHDT, CDR2 YYEEEE. Deletions cut 0 bases from V and 5 bases from J, with 14 bases between.

The CDR3 protein is CASGDTSSGNTIYF. In DNA, the CDR3 is TGTGCCAGCGGGGACACCAGCTCTGGAAACACCATATATTTT. The genes are TRBV2 and TRBJ1-3, with D perhaps TRBD1 (6 bases). From germline, CDR1 is SNHLY and CDR2 FYNNEI. V lost 8 bases, J lost 0 bases, and 11 bases lay in between. There are 14 residues in the CDR3. Filled out from reference TRBV2 and TRBJ1-3, the complete variable domain reads EPEVTQTPSHQVTQMGQEVILRCVPISNHLYFYWYRQILGQKVEFLVSFYNNEISEKSEIFDDQFSVERPDGSNFTLKIRSTKLEDSAMYFCASGDTSSGNTIYFGEGSWLTVV.

The chain uses TRBV6-5 and TRBJ2-5; no clear D. The germline V gene has CDR1 MNHEY and CDR2 SVGAGI. This CDR3 has 11 residues. V was cut by 6 bases and J by 7 bases, with 9 bases left in between. CDR3 sequence reads: CASSPGLTQYF. The CDR3 bases are TGTGCCAGCAGCCCAGGTTTGACCCAGTACTTC.

J is TRBJ1-3 and V is TRBV7-9, with TRBD1 identical over 8 bases. The junction had 11 bases not matched to a gene; V was cut back by 5 bases and J by 2 bases. The germline V gene has CDR1 SEHNR and CDR2 FQNEAQ (reference sequence). CDR3 length: 17 amino acids. The CDR3 DNA follows: TGTGCCAGCAGCCCACGCGGGACAGGAGTAGCTGGAAACACCATATATTTT. Encoded protein: CASSPRGTGVAGNTIYF. The full variable domain, rest sourced from reference TRBV7-9 and TRBJ1-3, is DTGVSQNPRHKITKRGQNVTFRCDPISEHNRLYWYRQTLGQGPEFLTYFQNEAQLEKSRLLSDRFSAERPKGSFSTLEIQRTEQGDSAMYLCASSPRGTGVAGNTIYFGEGSWLTVV.